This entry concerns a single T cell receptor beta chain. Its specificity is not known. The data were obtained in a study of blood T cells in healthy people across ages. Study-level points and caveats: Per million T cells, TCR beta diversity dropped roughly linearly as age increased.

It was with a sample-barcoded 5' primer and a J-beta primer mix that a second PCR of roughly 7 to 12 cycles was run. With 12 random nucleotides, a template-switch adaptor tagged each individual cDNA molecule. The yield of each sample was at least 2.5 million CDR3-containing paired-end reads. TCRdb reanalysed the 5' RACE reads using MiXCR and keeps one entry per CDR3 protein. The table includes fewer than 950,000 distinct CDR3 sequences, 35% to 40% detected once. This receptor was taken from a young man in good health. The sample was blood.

The DNA of the CDR3 is TGCGCCAGCAGCCGACGACCAGGACCCAACAATGAGCAGTACTTC. It encodes CASSRRPGPNNEQYF. V is TRBV4-3 and J is TRBJ2-5, with D unclear. CDR1 and CDR2 from the germline V gene are LGHNA and YSLEER. The CDR3 totals 15 residues. V was trimmed by 4 bases and J by 11 bases, leaving 23 bases between them.